Presented here are 24 T cell receptor beta chains from one specimen sequenced in a study of immune characterization of retroperitoneal liposarcoma. TCRdb reprocessed the PCR reads via MiXCR and lists one record per CDR3 protein. The sample lists 7,000 or so distinct CDR3 sequences, roughly 31% occurring once. The sample consisted of tumor tissue. The receptors were gathered from a female donor with retroperitoneal liposarcoma.

The chain recombines TRBV10-3 with TRBJ2-1; no clear D gene. The V and J ends lost 3 bases and 10 bases respectively, with 13 bases between them. Looked up from germline, CDR1 is ENHRY and CDR2 is SYGVKD. The CDR3 is 13 residues long. The DNA of the CDR3 is TGTGCCATCAGTGATAAAGCCGCCCGGGAGCAGTTCTTC. Its protein product is CAISDKAAREQFF.

This clonotype was counted at least ten times. V usage is TRBV7-9 and J usage is TRBJ2-1, with 7 bases that match TRBD2. Germline-derived CDR1 and CDR2 are SEHNR and FQNEAQ (reference sequence). The CDR3 spans 14 residues. J was trimmed by 8 bases and V by 5 bases; bases with no gene match: 9. In nucleotides, the CDR3 is TGTGCCAGCAGCCAAGGACTAGACAGCGATGAGCAGTTCTTC. As protein: CASSQGLDSDEQFF.

The J gene is TRBJ1-4, the V gene TRBV6-1, with D perhaps matching TRBD1 (5 bases). The CDR3 runs 13 residues. The V gene lost 4 bases and the J gene lost 8 bases, with 11 bases spanning the gap. Germline-derived CDR1 and CDR2 are MNHNS and SASEGT. CDR3 bases: TGTGCCAGCAGTGGCCAGGGAGGAGAAAAACTGTTTTTT. Protein sequence: CASSGQGGEKLFF.

This clonotype was picked up a small number of times. This chain joins TRBV6-1 and TRBJ2-1; 7 nucleotides line up with TRBD1. The DNA matches TRBJ2-7 better at its end, which makes the J call doubtful. In germline, CDR1 is MNHNS, CDR2 SASEGT. The CDR3 totals 12 residues. CDR3 protein: CASSWDSYEQYF. CDR3 nucleotide sequence: TGTGCCAGCAGTTGGGACAGCTACGAGCAGTACTTC.

This clonotype occurred a few times. The chain uses TRBV5-1 and TRBJ2-7; D unclear. This CDR3 is built from 14 residues. Germline V gene lookup returns CDR1 SGHRS and CDR2 YFSETQ. Between the trimmed V and J ends, which lost 5 bases and 1 base, there was a span of 13 bases. The CDR3 region has the DNA TGCGCCAGCAGTATGTCTGGATCGTCCTACGAGCAGTACTTC. As protein: CASSMSGSSYEQYF.

This clonotype is medium-sized (0.01 to 0.1%) by share. The gene calls are TRBV7-2 and TRBJ2-1; TRBD1 aligns across 11 bases. The J call may be faulty, since TRBJ2-7 better matches the DNA end. The CDR3 totals 14 residues. Germline V lookup: CDR1 SGHTA, CDR2 FQGNSA. The CDR3 sequence: CASSLGTGGNEQYF. CDR3 DNA: TGTGCCAGCAGCTTAGGGACAGGGGGCAATGAGCAGTACTTC.

This clonotype has at least ten counts. It may be a read error: a sequence one base away is much more abundant. V is TRBV12-3 or TRBV12-4 and J is TRBJ2-1; D is undetermined. This CDR3 contains 11 residues. CDR3 in DNA: TGTGCCAGCAGTCCCGGCCATGAACAGTTCTTC. Its protein is CASSPGHEQFF.

CDR3 DNA: TGCGCCAGCAGTGAGTCGATATATACTAGCGGGAGGGGTACGCAGTATTTT. This sequence encodes CASSESIYTSGRGTQYF. V is TRBV10-2 and J is TRBJ2-3; 13 bases map to TRBD2. The germline V gene encodes CDR1 WSHSY and CDR2 SAAADI. Trimming cost V 0 bases and J 8 bases; bases outside gene matches: 8. The CDR3 spans 17 residues.

This clonotype was observed a handful of times. V and J are TRBV6-6 and TRBJ2-1, with TRBD1 matching over 7 bases. Gene TRBJ2-7 matches the end of the DNA better, so the J call may be wrong. There are 14 residues in the CDR3. Germline assignment: CDR1 MNHNY and CDR2 SVGAGI (reference sequence). The CDR3 DNA reads TGTGCCAGCAGTTACCAGGGACAGTACTACGAGCAGTACTTC. Amino acids: CASSYQGQYYEQYF.

The J gene is TRBJ2-3, the V gene TRBV7-2, with D possibly being TRBD2 (6 bases). The end of the DNA fits TRBJ2-7 better, so the J call may be wrong. The germline V gene has CDR1 SGHTA and CDR2 FQGNSA. This CDR3 contains 14 residues. The CDR3 DNA reads TGTGCCAGCAGCTTAGCGGGGACTGGCTACGAGCAGTACTTC. Its translation: CASSLAGTGYEQYF.

This clonotype was seen repeatedly, ten times or more. Given a much more abundant clone one base away, this may be a read error. The J gene is TRBJ2-1, the V gene TRBV12-3 or TRBV12-4; TRBD2 agrees at 10 bases. TRBJ2-7 explains the end of the DNA better; the J call may be wrong. This CDR3 is built from 15 residues. CDR3 nucleotides: TGTGCCAGCAGTTCCCCGGGACTAGCGAACAATGAGCAGTACTTC. This codes for CASSSPGLANNEQYF.

Only a few counts were recorded for this clonotype. V and J are TRBV19 and TRBJ2-2; 9 bases agree with TRBD1. The germline V gene encodes CDR1 LNHDA and CDR2 SQIVND (reference sequence). There are 14 residues in the CDR3. After removal of 6 bases from V and 7 bases from J, the junction contained 6 bases not matched to a gene. The CDR3 sequence: CASRPTGGGGELFF. CDR3 coding DNA: TGTGCCAGTAGGCCCACAGGGGGCGGCGGGGAGCTGTTTTTT.

The chain is built from TRBV7-6 and TRBJ2-3; D is possibly TRBD2 (5 bases). Germline V gives CDR1 SGHVS, CDR2 FNYEAQ. Trimming cost V 1 base and J 2 bases, with 10 bases left between them. There are 15 residues in the CDR3. In DNA form, the CDR3 reads TGTGCCAGCAGCTTAGGAGGGAGACTCACAGATACGCAGTATTTT. This codes for CASSLGGRLTDTQYF.

This clonotype occurred many times. This chain links TRBV27 with TRBJ1-1; D possibly corresponds to TRBD1 (5 bases). Germline values: CDR1 MNHEY, CDR2 SMNVEV (reference sequence). The CDR3 has 13 residues. With 6 bases removed from V and 4 bases from J, the gap between germline ends came to 12 bases. The CDR3 spells CASRGGGRTEAFF. In DNA, the CDR3 is TGTGCCAGCAGGGGGGGTGGCCGCACTGAAGCTTTCTTT.

This clonotype appeared a few times. The rearrangement uses TRBV7-8 and TRBJ2-1; a possible D gene is TRBD1 (7 bases). The assigned J gene may be wrong: the sequence end matches TRBJ2-7 better. This CDR3 is 14 amino acids long. The germline V gene encodes CDR1 SGHVS and CDR2 FQNEAQ. The CDR3 protein is CASSQPGGPYEQYF. The CDR3 DNA sequence: TGTGCCAGCAGCCAACCAGGGGGGCCCTACGAGCAGTACTTC.

The gene calls are TRBV6-1 and TRBJ2-1; no clear D gene. The DNA end lines up better with TRBJ2-7; the J call may be wrong. Per germline, CDR1 MNHNS and CDR2 SASEGT. The CDR3 sequence is 15 residues long. The CDR3 nucleotides are TGTGCCACGCGGTGGATGGCCTCTTTTTCGTATGAGCAGTACTTC. This codes for CATRWMASFSYEQYF.

The chain carries TRBV6-8 and TRBJ2-2, with D perhaps assigned TRBD1 or TRBD2 (5 bases each). The CDR3 is 13 residues long. The V gene's germline CDR1 is MNHGY and CDR2 SAAAGT. Trimming cost V 7 bases and J 4 bases, with 10 bases left between them. CDR3 loop: CASIGTVTGELFF. The CDR3 DNA reads as TGTGCCAGCATCGGGACGGTCACCGGGGAGCTGTTTTTT.

This clonotype is medium-sized. A much larger clone differs by one base, so this may be a read error. The chain has TRBV7-6 and TRBJ2-1; D gene ambiguous. The J call may not be correct, given that the DNA end is closer to TRBJ2-7. CDR3 length: 16 residues. Germline lookup yields CDR1 SGHVS and CDR2 FNYEAQ. CDR3 in amino acids: CASSLISEASYNEQYF. The CDR3 DNA reads as TGTGCCAGCAGCCTGATTAGTGAGGCCTCCTACAATGAGCAGTACTTC.

This clonotype was counted many times. J is TRBJ2-7 and V is TRBV6-6; 9 nucleotides align to TRBD2. CDR3 length: 16 residues. With V trimmed by 2 bases and J by 2 bases, 7 bases remained unmatched. Germline values: CDR1 MNHNY, CDR2 SVGAGI (reference sequence). In nucleotides, the CDR3 is TGTGCCAGCAGTTACCCTTATAGGACTAGCGCCTACGAGCAGTACTTC. It is translated as CASSYPYRTSAYEQYF.

The chain uses TRBV27 and TRBJ2-2; D ambiguous. Trimming took off 4 bases at V and 9 bases at J, with 18 bases between the two ends. Germline V gene sequence: CDR1 MNHEY, CDR2 SMNVEV (reference sequence). The CDR3 is 15 residues long. The DNA of the CDR3 is TGTGCCAGCAGTTCCTCCGCCGGAGTCGGCCGGGAGCTGTTTTTT. It specifies CASSSSAGVGRELFF.

This clonotype was picked up many times. This chain uses TRBV6-1 with TRBJ2-7; weak D call: TRBD1 (6 bases). Germline values: CDR1 MNHNS, CDR2 SASEGT. The CDR3 totals 12 residues. V was clipped by 5 bases and J by 7 bases, with 12 bases between them. CDR3 nucleotide sequence: TGTGCCAGCAGTAAGGCACAGGGTGAGCAGTACTTC. Amino acids: CASSKAQGEQYF.

The genes are TRBV2 and TRBJ2-2; D call uncertain. CDR3 length: 13 amino acids. The germline gives CDR1 SNHLY, CDR2 FYNNEI. V was cut by 8 bases and J by 6 bases, with 13 bases left in between. For the CDR3, the DNA is TGTGCCAGCCAACGGCTTTTGGCCGGGGAGCTGTTTTTT. Translated: CASQRLLAGELFF. The whole variable domain, remainder taken from reference TRBV2 and TRBJ2-2, is EPEVTQTPSHQVTQMGQEVILRCVPISNHLYFYWYRQILGQKVEFLVSFYNNEISEKSEIFDDQFSVERPDGSNFTLKIRSTKLEDSAMYFCASQRLLAGELFFGEGSRLTVL.

The rearrangement uses TRBV27 and TRBJ1-2; TRBD1 matches 8 bases. CDR1 MNHEY and CDR2 SMNVEV come from the germline V gene (reference sequence). J was trimmed by 4 bases and V by 8 bases; bases with no gene match: 3. CDR3 length: 12 amino acids. The CDR3 sequence: CASGTGAYGYTF. CDR3 nucleotides: TGTGCCAGCGGGACAGGTGCCTATGGCTACACCTTC.

This clonotype was recorded many times. The chain couples TRBV6-1 to TRBJ1-1, with a weak D call TRBD1 (5 bases). This CDR3 comprises 17 residues. Germline V gene data show CDR1 as MNHNS and CDR2 as SASEGT. V was pared by 5 bases and J by 4 bases, with 23 bases between. As DNA, the CDR3 is TGTGCCAGCAGTCCCCTGGGGTCTGGGGGTCAGGGCACTGAAGCTTTCTTT. Its protein is CASSPLGSGGQGTEAFF.